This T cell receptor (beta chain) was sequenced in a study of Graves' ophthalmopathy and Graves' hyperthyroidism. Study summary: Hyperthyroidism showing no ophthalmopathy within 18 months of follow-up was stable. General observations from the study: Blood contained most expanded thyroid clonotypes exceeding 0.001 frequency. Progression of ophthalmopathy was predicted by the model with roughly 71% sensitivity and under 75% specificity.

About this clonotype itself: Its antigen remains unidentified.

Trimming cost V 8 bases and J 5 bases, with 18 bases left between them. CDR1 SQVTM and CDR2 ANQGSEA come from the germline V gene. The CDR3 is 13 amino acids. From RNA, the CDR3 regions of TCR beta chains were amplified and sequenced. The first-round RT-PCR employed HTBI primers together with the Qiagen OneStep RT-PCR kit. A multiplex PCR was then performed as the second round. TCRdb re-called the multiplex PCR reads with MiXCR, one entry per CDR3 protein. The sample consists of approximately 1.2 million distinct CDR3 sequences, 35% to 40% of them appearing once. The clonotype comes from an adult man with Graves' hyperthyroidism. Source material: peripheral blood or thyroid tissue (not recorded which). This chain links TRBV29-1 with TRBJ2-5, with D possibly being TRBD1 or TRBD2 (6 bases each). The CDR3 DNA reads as TGCAGCAGCCCCCCGGGGGCCCGGGAGACCCAGTACTTC. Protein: CSSPPGARETQYF. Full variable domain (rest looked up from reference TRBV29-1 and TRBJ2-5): SAVISQKPSRDICQRGTSLTIQCQVDSQVTMMFWYRQQPGQSLTLIATANQGSEATYESGFVIDKFPISRPNLTFSTLTVSNMSPEDSSIYLCSSPPGARETQYFGPGTRLLVL.